The 22 T cell receptor beta chains given below trace back to one sample, sequenced in a study of T cell responses to AZD1222 COVID-19 vaccine. TCRdb's table, derived via immunoSEQ multiplex PCR, lists solely in-frame clones and lacks some. The data contain about 150,000 clones, around 83% of them seen just once; the ten biggest clones take up over 4.5%. Specimen: peripheral blood, collected 28 days after the second AZD1222 dose. These receptors all stem from an adult who received the AZD1222 COVID-19 vaccine.

The V gene is TRBV11-2, the J gene TRBJ1-2, with D uncertain. Germline CDR1 SGHAT, CDR2 FQNNGV. The V end was cut by 1 base, the J end by 8 bases, with 8 bases between. The CDR3 extends over 12 amino acids. CDR3 bases: TGTGCCAGCAGCTTAGGATTGGCGGGCTACACCTTC. Translated: CASSLGLAGYTF.

The V call is TRBV11-3, the J call TRBJ2-5; D gene unclear. The V end lost 6 bases, the J end lost 0 bases, and 8 bases lay between the germline ends. Germline CDR1 reads SGHNT; CDR2 reads YENEEA. The CDR3 totals 13 residues. CDR3 sequence (DNA): TGTGCCAGCAGTGCCGCGAACCAAGAGACCCAGTACTTC. Translating gives CASSAANQETQYF.

J is TRBJ2-7 and V is TRBV5-6; 9 bases fit TRBD1. This CDR3 has 11 amino acids. CDR1 is SGHDT and CDR2 is YYEEEE in the germline V gene. The V segment lost 5 bases and the J segment 11 bases; nucleotides outside the gene matches: 5. The CDR3 DNA sequence: TGTGCCAGCAGTTCTGGGACAGGGAAGTACTTC. As protein: CASSSGTGKYF.

This clone was picked up one time. The chain has TRBV18 and TRBJ1-2, with D perhaps matching TRBD1 (6 bases). This CDR3 has 14 residues. From germline, CDR1 is KGHSH and CDR2 LQKENI. V gave up 3 bases and J gave up 4 bases, with 12 bases separating them. In nucleotides, the CDR3 is TGTGCCAGCTCACCGGAGGGGGACTCCTATGGCTACACCTTC. Translation gives CASSPEGDSYGYTF.

This clone was seen a few times. The gene calls are TRBV11-2 and TRBJ2-7, with D maybe TRBD2 (6 bases). Germline V gene data show CDR1 as SGHAT and CDR2 as FQNNGV. V dropped 3 bases and J dropped 4 bases, with 7 bases sitting between them. This CDR3 is built from 12 residues. The CDR3 sequence is CASSFSGYEQYF. DNA for the CDR3: TGTGCCAGCAGCTTTAGCGGATACGAGCAGTACTTC. Using reference TRBV11-2 and TRBJ2-7 for the parts outside the CDR3, the full variable domain is EAGVAQSPRYKIIEKRQSVAFWCNPISGHATLYWYQQILGQGPKLLIQFQNNGVVDDSQLPKDRFSAERLKGVDSTLKIQPAKLEDSAVYLCASSFSGYEQYFGPGTRLTVT.

The V gene is TRBV10-3, the J gene TRBJ2-7; no reliable D call. This CDR3 contains 14 residues. Trimming stripped 3 bases from V and 0 bases from J, with 9 bases between. Germline V gives CDR1 ENHRY, CDR2 SYGVKD. CDR3 amino acids: CAISDSRSSYEQYF. The CDR3 DNA sequence: TGTGCCATCAGTGACTCCCGGTCCTCCTACGAGCAGTACTTC.

The chain joins TRBV7-2 to TRBJ2-1; D not resolved. The V gene's germline CDR1 is SGHTA and CDR2 FQGNSA. The germline V and J ends were trimmed by 5 bases and 0 bases, with 8 bases remaining between them. CDR3 size: 14 residues. CDR3 DNA: TGTGCCAGCAGCCTTACCGGCTCCTACAATGAGCAGTTCTTC. Its translation: CASSLTGSYNEQFF.

J is TRBJ1-1 and V is TRBV28; 7 bases are shared with TRBD1. This CDR3 contains 14 residues. V lost 5 bases, J lost 4 bases, and 7 bases stayed unmatched. Germline V CDR1 and CDR2: MDHEN, SYDVKM. The CDR3: CASSPPGQTTEAFF. CDR3 sequence (DNA): TGTGCCAGCAGTCCACCGGGACAGACCACTGAAGCTTTCTTT.

This chain joins TRBV9 and TRBJ2-5, with 12 bases fitting TRBD2. Per germline, CDR1 SGDLS and CDR2 YYNGEE. The CDR3 is 15 residues long. V gave up 7 bases and J gave up 0 bases; unmatched junction bases: 4. CDR3 region: CASGLAGGNQETQYF. The CDR3 DNA reads TGTGCCAGCGGCCTAGCGGGGGGGAACCAAGAGACCCAGTACTTC.

V usage is TRBV6-1 and J usage is TRBJ1-1; D may be TRBD1 (5 bases). Looked up from germline, CDR1 is MNHNS and CDR2 is SASEGT. V was cut by 2 bases and J by 5 bases, with 15 bases left in between. The CDR3 consists of 15 residues. CDR3 DNA sequence: TGTGCCAGCAGTGAATTTGGGTGGGGGGGGACTGAAGCTTTCTTT. This translates into CASSEFGWGGTEAFF.

In its sample, this clone was seen once. The J gene is TRBJ2-3, the V gene TRBV6-6; D not certain. The CDR3 has 11 residues. In germline, CDR1 is MNHNY, CDR2 SVGAGI (reference sequence). V was trimmed by 7 bases and J by 2 bases, leaving 4 bases between them. The CDR3, as DNA: TGTGCCAGCAAGGCCACAGATACGCAGTATTTT. This sequence encodes CASKATDTQYF.

This clone has only one observation. The chain combines TRBV10-1 with TRBJ2-7; D may be TRBD1 (5 bases). The V end lost 5 bases, the J end lost 0 bases, and 11 bases lay between the germline ends. Germline-derived CDR1 and CDR2 are WNHNN and SYGVQD (reference sequence). This CDR3 is built from 14 residues. The CDR3 nucleotides read TGCGCCAGCAGTATGGGGCTCAGCTCCTACGAGCAGTACTTC. Translation gives CASSMGLSSYEQYF.

This clone was detected only once. The chain joins TRBV9 to TRBJ2-3, with D perhaps TRBD1 (5 bases). The CDR3 spans 15 residues. V was shortened by 6 bases and J by 0 bases, with 14 bases between the two germline ends. Germline V gives CDR1 SGDLS, CDR2 YYNGEE. The CDR3 spells CASTLRGFSTDTQYF. The CDR3 DNA reads TGTGCCAGCACCCTAAGGGGTTTTAGCACAGATACGCAGTATTTT.

This chain links TRBV18 with TRBJ2-1; TRBD1 agrees at 9 bases. Germline V gives CDR1 KGHSH, CDR2 LQKENI. This CDR3 contains 15 residues. With 5 bases clipped from V and 4 bases from J, the junction kept 6 bases outside the gene matches. In nucleotides, the CDR3 is TGTGCCAGCTCATCCGGGACAGGGTCGTACAATGAGCAGTTCTTC. Translating gives CASSSGTGSYNEQFF.

This rearrangement joins TRBV7-2 to TRBJ1-1; D is unresolved. Germline V gene data show CDR1 as SGHTA and CDR2 as FQGNSA. V shed 1 base and J shed 3 bases, with 6 bases lying between them. The CDR3 totals 13 residues. CDR3 amino acids: CASSLGYYTEAFF. The CDR3 nucleotides read TGTGCCAGCAGCTTAGGTTATTACACTGAAGCTTTCTTT.

This clone has more than one count but fewer than ten. The chain recombines TRBV5-1 with TRBJ1-4; 11 nucleotides match TRBD1. This CDR3 has 18 amino acids. V shed 1 base and J 0 bases; nucleotides not matched to a gene: 5. CDR1 is SGHRS and CDR2 is YFSETQ in the germline V gene. CDR3 amino acids: CASSLYGTGGATNEKLFF. The CDR3 DNA sequence: TGCGCCAGCAGCTTGTACGGGACAGGGGGAGCAACTAATGAAAAACTGTTTTTT.

In DNA, the CDR3 is TGTGCCAGCAGTACCCTGCTGGGAGAGAACTATGGCTACACCTTC. This sequence encodes CASSTLLGENYGYTF. V and J are TRBV6-6 and TRBJ1-2; D is unclear. This CDR3 is 15 amino acids long. V dropped 5 bases and J dropped 2 bases, with 15 bases sitting between them. Per the germline V gene, CDR1 is MNHNY and CDR2 is SVGAGI (reference sequence).

This chain connects TRBV12-3 or TRBV12-4 to TRBJ1-1; weak D call: TRBD1 (5 bases). This CDR3 is 13 amino acids long. The V end was cut by 3 bases, the J end by 4 bases, with 9 bases between. The CDR3 nucleotides are TGTGCCAGCAGTTTGAGGGGAGTCACTGAAGCTTTCTTT. This gives the protein CASSLRGVTEAFF.

The chain joins TRBV11-2 to TRBJ2-3; 9 bases match TRBD2. The CDR3 has 15 residues. Trimming cost V 3 bases and J 7 bases; bases outside gene matches: 8. Germline V gives CDR1 SGHAT, CDR2 FQNNGV. The CDR3 bases are TGTGCCAGCAGCTTTATGGCTAGCGGGATGAATACGCAGTATTTT. Its translation is CASSFMASGMNTQYF.

V usage is TRBV4-1 and J usage is TRBJ1-3, with D maybe TRBD1 (5 bases). CDR1 MGHRA and CDR2 YSYEKL come from the germline V gene. The CDR3 is 15 residues long. Trimming shortened V by 0 bases and J by 1 base, and 7 bases separated the two germline ends. The CDR3 sequence: CASSQERTSGNTIYF. As DNA, the CDR3 is TGCGCCAGCAGCCAAGAGCGGACATCTGGAAACACCATATATTTT.

This rearrangement joins TRBV30 to TRBJ1-4; no clear D. Trimming took off 6 bases at V and 1 base at J, with 9 bases between the two ends. The CDR3 runs to 13 residues. The germline V gene has CDR1 GTSNPN and CDR2 SVGIG (reference sequence). This CDR3 reads CACTQGTNEKLFF. CDR3 bases: TGTGCCTGTACACAAGGAACTAATGAAAAACTGTTTTTT.

The rearrangement uses TRBV5-6 and TRBJ1-1; 7 bases match TRBD1. Germline V lookup: CDR1 SGHDT, CDR2 YYEEEE. The CDR3 extends over 16 amino acids. The J segment lost 1 base and the V segment lost 5 bases, leaving 11 bases of the junction unmatched. The CDR3 DNA reads as TGTGCCAGCAGGGAGAGGGGGCGCGGGGCGAACACTGAAGCTTTCTTT. Amino acids: CASRERGRGANTEAFF.